Only one count was recorded for the clone carrying this T cell receptor beta chain. The antigen remains unidentified. This specimen comes from a study of post-analysis software for immune sequencing data. Each TCR beta cDNA library carried unique molecular identifiers. TCRdb re-derived calls from the PCR reads in MiXCR, one entry per CDR3 protein. Of under 900,000 distinct CDR3 sequences listed, about 53% are singletons. This CDR3 spans 13 amino acids. V trimming: 8 bases; J trimming: 5 bases; junction bases outside the gene matches: 4. Germline V gene data show CDR1 as SGHAT and CDR2 as FQNNGV. Study conclusions and caveats: In patients, about 5 TRBV segments were more frequent than in controls, with TRBV5-6, TRBV5-1 and TRBV20-1 among them.

The chain uses TRBV11-2 and TRBJ2-1; 9 nucleotides line up with TRBD1. Material: blood. The receptor was derived from a girl aged 10 to 17 with multiple sclerosis. CDR3 loop: CASGDRVNNEQFF. The CDR3 DNA reads TGTGCCAGCGGGGACAGGGTTAACAATGAGCAGTTCTTC.